This record looks at one TCR beta chain sequence and its context. The data were taken from a study of blood T cell repertoires in COVID-19. The overall study: Specimens from acute and convalescent COVID-19 originated in the United States, Italy and Spain.

As handled by the study authors: The authors estimated nucleated cell counts from reference gene primer amplification. Assay used: immunoSEQ multiplex PCR; TCRdb lists only in-frame clones, some missing. D and trimming were read from the DNA, whereas the V and J calls and clone size are those reported in that table. The sample records under 250,000 clones, about nine tenths being singletons. V was clipped by 3 bases and J by 0 bases, with 13 bases between them. CDR1 is SGHRS, CDR2 YFSETQ, per germline. This CDR3 is 16 amino acids long. Seattle's enrolled individuals joined amid active infection and were then monitored longitudinally.

The receptor was isolated from a man younger than 40 with COVID-19, enrolled during active disease. Sequencing input: peripheral blood. This chain uses TRBV5-1 with TRBJ2-1, with a weak D call TRBD1 (6 bases). This chain's CDR3 is CASSWGTLSSYNEQFF. In DNA, the CDR3 is TGCGCCAGCAGCTGGGGGACATTGAGCTCCTACAATGAGCAGTTCTTC.